A single sample gave rise to the 29 T cell receptor beta chains below, sequenced in a study of identical twins. TCRdb re-called the 5' RACE reads with MiXCR, one entry per CDR3 protein. The data show under 900,000 distinct CDR3 sequences, about 12% seen once. These same records also appear under a second study, on yellow fever vaccine responses in identical twins.

The sequenced sample was PBMCs. Receptor source: a woman aged 18-29 years in good health.

The chain uses TRBV6-5 and TRBJ2-5, with no clear D. CDR3 length: 13 residues. Germline CDR1 reads MNHEY; CDR2 reads SVGAGI. V lost 1 base and J 5 bases, leaving 8 bases between the germline ends. The CDR3 sequence: CASSYWSGETQYF. For the CDR3, the DNA is TGTGCCAGCAGTTACTGGTCCGGGGAGACCCAGTACTTC.

The CDR3 spells CASSYSNPVDTQYF. DNA of the CDR3: TGTGCCAGCAGTTACTCGAACCCTGTCGATACGCAGTATTTT. This chain connects TRBV6-5 to TRBJ2-3; unclear D gene. The CDR3 runs 14 residues. Germline values: CDR1 MNHEY, CDR2 SVGAGI. Trimming took off 0 bases at V and 6 bases at J, with 10 bases between the two ends.

This clonotype was seen only a few times. The gene calls are TRBV29-1 and TRBJ1-1; tentatively, D is TRBD1 (6 bases). The CDR3 runs to 13 residues. CDR1 is SQVTM, CDR2 ANQGSEA, per germline. Trimming removed 6 bases at V and 2 bases at J, with 13 bases between. CDR3 nucleotide sequence: TGCAGCGTAGCGGACAGACCTAACACTGAAGCTTTCTTT. Protein sequence: CSVADRPNTEAFF.

This clonotype has ten or more counts. The chain employs TRBV5-1 and TRBJ2-2, with 9 nucleotides matching TRBD1. Germline V gives CDR1 SGHRS, CDR2 YFSETQ. The CDR3 runs to 15 residues. V was pared by 4 bases and J by 5 bases, with 6 bases of the junction left unmatched. The CDR3 sequence: CASSGTGGSTGELFF. The CDR3 DNA reads as TGCGCCAGCAGCGGAACAGGGGGCTCAACCGGGGAGCTGTTTTTT.

In nucleotides, the CDR3 is TGTGCCAGCAGCCCGCGGCGACTATTAGACACCGGGGAGCTGTTTTTT. This translates into CASSPRRLLDTGELFF. The chain is built from TRBV7-2 and TRBJ2-2; weak D call: TRBD2 (5 bases). Germline V gene lookup returns CDR1 SGHTA and CDR2 FQGNSA. CDR3 length: 16 amino acids. V lost 5 bases and J lost 3, with 16 bases in between.

In this sample, this clonotype turned up many times. CDR3 DNA sequence: TGTGCCAGCAGTTTGGGGTCGTGGGGGGAAAAACTAGCCAAAAACATTCAGTACTTC. Its protein is CASSLGSWGEKLAKNIQYF. The J gene is TRBJ2-4, the V gene TRBV28; D might be TRBD2 (6 bases). Germline CDR1 and CDR2: MDHEN and SYDVKM. Trimming removed 3 bases at V and 0 bases at J, with 21 bases between. CDR3 length: 19 amino acids. Using reference TRBV28 and TRBJ2-4 for the parts outside the CDR3, the full variable domain is DVKVTQSSRYLVKRTGEKVFLECVQDMDHENMFWYRQDPGLGLRLIYFSYDVKMKEKGDIPEGYSVSREKKERFSLILESASTNQTSMYLCASSLGSWGEKLAKNIQYFGAGTRLSVL.

There are many counts of this clonotype. CDR3: CASSLDHNEQFF. CDR3 bases: TGTGCCAGCAGCTTAGACCACAATGAGCAGTTCTTC. The chain carries TRBV7-8 and TRBJ2-1; D unresolved. Germline assignment: CDR1 SGHVS and CDR2 FQNEAQ. The CDR3 extends over 12 amino acids. Deletions cut 1 base from V and 5 bases from J, with 3 bases between.

CDR3 coding DNA: TGCGCCAGCACCGAGCCAGGGGGCGTCGTATCCTACGAGCAGTACTTC. This codes for CASTEPGGVVSYEQYF. The chain couples TRBV10-2 to TRBJ2-7; TRBD1 aligns across 8 bases. V shed 7 bases, J shed 1 base, and the junction held 12 bases outside the gene matches. Germline assignment: CDR1 WSHSY and CDR2 SAAADI. This CDR3 has 16 residues.

The CDR3 reads CASRPLPGGGKDTQYF. The CDR3 bases are TGTGCCAGCAGACCACTCCCAGGGGGCGGTAAAGATACGCAGTATTTT. The chain has TRBV12-3 or TRBV12-4 and TRBJ2-3; 8 bases map to TRBD1. J was trimmed by 5 bases and V by 6 bases; bases with no gene match: 13. The CDR3 is 16 amino acids.

This clonotype was counted at least ten times. The chain employs TRBV11-2 and TRBJ1-5, with D hard to call. The CDR3 runs 13 residues. Germline V gene data show CDR1 as SGHAT and CDR2 as FQNNGV. Deletions cut 4 bases from V and 3 bases from J, with 7 bases between. The CDR3 loop reads CASSSGYNQPQHF. CDR3 coding DNA: TGTGCCAGCAGCTCCGGATACAATCAGCCCCAGCATTTT.

This clonotype was seen a few times. This chain connects TRBV29-1 to TRBJ2-1; D may be TRBD2 (6 bases). The CDR3 is made up of 16 amino acids. CDR1 is SQVTM and CDR2 is ANQGSEA in the germline V gene. Trimming took 4 bases from V and 8 from J, leaving 24 bases between them. DNA of the CDR3: TGCAGCGTTGGGGGCGCCCGGAGGGCCGGTTTGGATGAGCAGTTCTTC. Translating gives CSVGGARRAGLDEQFF.

This clonotype was counted only a few times. The chain carries TRBV12-5 and TRBJ2-1; the match to TRBD2 covers 9 bases. V was clipped by 0 bases and J by 7 bases; unmatched bases: 13. This CDR3 spans 18 amino acids. CDR1 is LGHNT and CDR2 is FRNRAP in the germline V gene. CDR3 nucleotide sequence: TGTGCTAGTGGTTTGGTACTAGTCTTAGCGGGAGACCTAAATGAGCAGTTCTTC. It specifies CASGLVLVLAGDLNEQFF.

The chain recombines TRBV29-1 with TRBJ2-7; D possibly matches TRBD1 or TRBD2 (5 bases each). Per germline, CDR1 SQVTM and CDR2 ANQGSEA. Trimming took 5 bases from V and 7 from J, leaving 15 bases between them. The CDR3 runs to 12 residues. CDR3 loop: CSVRDPGGEQYF. CDR3 nucleotide sequence: TGCAGCGTTAGGGACCCCGGAGGAGAGCAGTACTTC.

The gene calls are TRBV18 and TRBJ2-3; 9 bases match TRBD1. Looked up from germline, CDR1 is KGHSH and CDR2 is LQKENI. The CDR3 has 17 amino acids. The V segment lost 4 bases and the J segment 2 bases; nucleotides outside the gene matches: 10. CDR3 sequence: CASSQLTGTGNTDTQYF. The DNA for the CDR3 is TGTGCCAGCTCACAACTCACCGGGACAGGGAACACAGATACGCAGTATTTT.

This clonotype was seen ten or more times. The chain employs TRBV20-1 and TRBJ1-1; 7 bases line up with TRBD1. The V gene's germline CDR1 is DFQATT and CDR2 SNEGSKA (reference sequence). Trimming took 3 bases from V and 3 from J; bases not matched to a gene: 7. The CDR3 extends over 14 amino acids. CDR3 sequence reads: CSARGTAWYTEAFF. As DNA, the CDR3 is TGCAGTGCTAGGGGGACAGCCTGGTACACTGAAGCTTTCTTT.

This clonotype has more than one count but fewer than ten. This chain connects TRBV28 to TRBJ2-5; the D gene is possibly TRBD1 (6 bases). Trimming took 2 bases from V and 1 from J, leaving 17 bases between them. CDR3 length equals 17 residues. The germline V gene encodes CDR1 MDHEN and CDR2 SYDVKM. The CDR3 DNA sequence: TGTGCCAGCAGTTTAGGGAACAGGGCTAGAGGCCAAGAGACCCAGTACTTC. This translates into CASSLGNRARGQETQYF.

The chain combines TRBV5-1 with TRBJ2-3; 11 nucleotides match TRBD2. Germline V gene sequence: CDR1 SGHRS, CDR2 YFSETQ. The CDR3 is 16 residues long. The V segment lost 4 bases and the J segment 5 bases; nucleotides outside the gene matches: 9. The CDR3 nucleotides are TGCGCCAGCAGCCCTGAAACTAGCGGGAGAGGAGATACGCAGTATTTT. It yields the protein CASSPETSGRGDTQYF.

The chain combines TRBV4-1 with TRBJ2-1; D is unclear. The CDR3 loop spans 13 amino acids. Trimming took 0 bases from V and 10 from J, leaving 10 bases between them. Germline V gives CDR1 MGHRA, CDR2 YSYEKL. Here the CDR3 reads CASSQDLPAEQFF. The CDR3 DNA reads TGCGCCAGCAGCCAAGATCTCCCCGCGGAGCAGTTCTTC.

This clonotype was counted many times. The chain links TRBV5-1 to TRBJ2-1; 7 nucleotides line up with TRBD1. Germline V gene data show CDR1 as SGHRS and CDR2 as YFSETQ. V lost 4 bases and J lost 4; bases outside the gene matches: 8. The length of the CDR3 is 15 residues. DNA of the CDR3: TGCGCCAGCAGCAAAACAGGGGTACCTTACAATGAGCAGTTCTTC. Translation: CASSKTGVPYNEQFF.

This clonotype was counted only a few times. The gene calls are TRBV11-2 and TRBJ2-4; 10 nucleotides line up with TRBD1. Germline lookup yields CDR1 SGHAT and CDR2 FQNNGV. J gave up 1 base and V 7 bases, and 10 bases lay outside the gene matches. The CDR3 runs 17 residues. For the CDR3, the DNA is TGTGCCAGCAAGATTCCGGGACAGGGGAGGGCCAAAAACATTCAGTACTTC. Its translation is CASKIPGQGRAKNIQYF.

This clonotype was observed a few times. J is TRBJ2-6 and V is TRBV9; D is perhaps TRBD1 (6 bases). The CDR3 totals 16 residues. CDR1 SGDLS and CDR2 YYNGEE come from the germline V gene. V lost 0 bases, J lost 0 bases, and 7 bases lay in between. CDR3 loop: CASSVDRDSGANVLTF. As DNA, the CDR3 is TGTGCCAGCAGCGTAGACAGGGACTCTGGGGCCAACGTCCTGACTTTC.

The chain has TRBV15 and TRBJ2-1; D is ambiguous. Deletions cut 5 bases from V and 0 bases from J, with 11 bases between. Germline lookup yields CDR1 LNHNV and CDR2 YYDKDF (reference sequence). The CDR3 is made up of 15 amino acids. The DNA of the CDR3 is TGTGCCACCAGCGCTACTCAGAGCTCCTACAATGAGCAGTTCTTC. Protein sequence: CATSATQSSYNEQFF.

V is TRBV5-5 and J is TRBJ2-7, with 8 bases lining up with TRBD2. This CDR3 spans 15 amino acids. V trimming: 0 bases; J trimming: 2 bases; junction bases outside the gene matches: 4. The germline CDR1 and CDR2 sequences are SGHKS and YYEKEE (reference sequence). Written as DNA, the CDR3 is TGTGCCAGCAGCTTGGAGCCGGGACTAGCCTACGAGCAGTACTTC. Protein: CASSLEPGLAYEQYF.

This clonotype was detected a few times. V and J are TRBV20-1 and TRBJ2-5; 8 bases align to TRBD2. This CDR3 comprises 12 residues. Germline-derived CDR1 and CDR2 are DFQATT and SNEGSKA (reference sequence). The J segment lost 5 bases and the V segment lost 2 bases, leaving 1 base of the junction unmatched. The CDR3 loop is CSARSGGETQYF. CDR3 coding DNA: TGCAGTGCTAGATCGGGGGGGGAGACCCAGTACTTC.

The V gene is TRBV2, the J gene TRBJ1-6, with no clear D. Germline CDR1 SNHLY, CDR2 FYNNEI. Deletions cut 2 bases from V and 6 bases from J, with 17 bases between. The CDR3 spans 17 residues. The CDR3 coding sequence is TGTGCCAGCAGTGAACGCCAGCGGAATCCTTTTAATTCACCCCTCCACTTT. Translating it yields CASSERQRNPFNSPLHF.

This clonotype was recorded a few times. The genes are TRBV15 and TRBJ2-3, with 10 bases fitting TRBD2. CDR1 and CDR2 (germline): LNHNV, YYDKDF (reference sequence). The V segment lost 0 bases and the J segment 6 bases; nucleotides outside the gene matches: 9. The CDR3 extends over 17 amino acids. In DNA form, the CDR3 reads TGTGCCACCAGCAGAGATACAGCGGGGGGGCCTTTGGATACGCAGTATTTT. As protein: CATSRDTAGGPLDTQYF.

V is TRBV10-3 and J is TRBJ2-7; 8 bases agree with TRBD1. Germline-derived CDR1 and CDR2 are ENHRY and SYGVKD. CDR3 size: 15 residues. V lost 4 bases and J lost 2; bases outside the gene matches: 7. The CDR3 DNA follows: TGTGCCATCAGTGTTTCGACAGGGGTCCCCTACGAGCAGTACTTC. It yields the protein CAISVSTGVPYEQYF.

The chain couples TRBV12-3 or TRBV12-4 to TRBJ2-7; possibly TRBD1 or TRBD2 for D (5 bases each). CDR3 length equals 12 residues. Trimming pared 6 bases from V and 4 bases from J, leaving 10 bases between. CDR3 sequence reads: CASRGTIYEQYF. CDR3 sequence (DNA): TGTGCCAGCAGGGGGACGATATACGAGCAGTACTTC.

Only a few counts were recorded for this clonotype. J is TRBJ2-5 and V is TRBV4-1; D not resolved. The CDR3 length is 15 residues. V was shortened by 4 bases and J by 3 bases, with 15 bases between the two germline ends. Germline V gives CDR1 MGHRA, CDR2 YSYEKL. The CDR3 bases are TGCGCCAGCAGCCCCGTCATCCGGGTGAAAGAGACCCAGTACTTC. Protein product: CASSPVIRVKETQYF.